This is a list of T cell receptor beta chains from one sample in a study of glioma-infiltrating T cells after dendritic cell vaccination. Clones were read by immunoSEQ multiplex PCR, and TCRdb kept only the in-frame ones, dropping some. The sample includes tens of thousands of clones, roughly 80% of them seen just once. The starting material was blood, obtained before dendritic cell vaccination. These receptors all come from a human donor with glioblastoma. Each CDR3 is given with its conserved first and last residue. The order of the fields is clone size, D gene, V gene, J gene, CDR3 length, CDR3 DNA, CDR3 protein. A D gene is named only where the DNA matches it firmly. The size entry is marked missing in some rows and otherwise reads once, few, many or a size class.

size: NA
D: TRBD1
V: TRBV11-2
J: TRBJ1-2
length: 14
DNA: TGTGCCAGCAGCTCAAGGACAGGGGACTATGGCTACACCTTC
CDR3: CASSSRTGDYGYTF

size: once
D: NA
V: TRBV28
J: TRBJ1-5
length: 14
DNA: TGTGCCAGCAGGGGTGGGCGGGACAATCAGCCCCAGCATTTT
CDR3: CASRGGRDNQPQHF

size: NA
D: NA
V: TRBV29-1
J: TRBJ1-2
length: 13
DNA: TGCAGCGTTGAAGCGCCAGCGAGCTATGGCTACACCTTC
CDR3: CSVEAPASYGYTF

size: NA
D: NA
V: TRBV18
J: TRBJ1-5
length: 13
DNA: TGTGCCAGCTCGACAGGTAGCAATCAGCCCCAGCATTTT
CDR3: CASSTGSNQPQHF

size: NA
D: NA
V: TRBV5-1
J: TRBJ1-4
length: 14
DNA: TGCGCCAGCAGGGGACTTCCACTGGGCGAAAAACTGTTTTTT
CDR3: CASRGLPLGEKLFF

size: NA
D: TRBD1
V: TRBV7-9
J: TRBJ1-2
length: 17
DNA: TGTGCCAGCAGCTTGAAGGAGGGCGGCCAGGGGGCTAGAGGCTACACCTTC
CDR3: CASSLKEGGQGARGYTF

size: NA
D: NA
V: TRBV5-6
J: TRBJ1-1
length: 14
DNA: TGTGCCAGCAGCTTGATAGGGGCGGACACTGAAGCTTTCTTT
CDR3: CASSLIGADTEAFF

size: NA
D: NA
V: TRBV7-6
J: TRBJ1-1
length: 16
DNA: TGTGCCAGCAGCTTGATGGGGGCAACGGGGGGGACTGAAGCTTTCTTT
CDR3: CASSLMGATGGTEAFF

size: NA
D: NA
V: TRBV29-1
J: TRBJ2-7
length: 12
DNA: TGCAGCGTACAACAGGGTTTCTACGAGCAGTACTTC
CDR3: CSVQQGFYEQYF

size: NA
D: TRBD2
V: TRBV6-5
J: TRBJ2-1
length: 15
DNA: TGTGCCAGCAGTTACGGGACTAGCAGATACAATGAGCAGTTCTTC
CDR3: CASSYGTSRYNEQFF

size: NA
D: TRBD1
V: TRBV7-6
J: TRBJ1-2
length: 15
DNA: TGTGCCAGCAGCCCGGAATGGGACAGGGGGGTTGGCTACACCTTC
CDR3: CASSPEWDRGVGYTF

size: once
D: TRBD1
V: TRBV7-2
J: TRBJ1-6
length: 16
DNA: TGTGCCAGCAGCCCACGGACAGGGTGGGATAATTCACCCCTCCACTTT
CDR3: CASSPRTGWDNSPLHF

size: NA
D: TRBD2
V: TRBV19
J: TRBJ2-3
length: 15
DNA: TGTGCCAGAGACCGGACTAGTCGTCCCACAGATACGCAGTATTTT
CDR3: CARDRTSRPTDTQYF

size: NA
D: TRBD1
V: TRBV10-3
J: TRBJ1-2
length: 16
DNA: TGTGCCATCAGTGAGTCGGCAGGACAGGGAACCTATGGCTACACCTTC
CDR3: CAISESAGQGTYGYTF

size: NA
D: TRBD1
V: TRBV5-1
J: TRBJ1-3
length: 16
DNA: TGCGCCAGCAGCTCTGGACAGGGGGCGAGAGGAAACACCATATATTTT
CDR3: CASSSGQGARGNTIYF

size: NA
D: NA
V: TRBV9
J: TRBJ2-1
length: 17
DNA: TGTGCCAGCAGCGTAGGGTGGTCAGGGGTCTCCTACAATGAGCAGTTCTTC
CDR3: CASSVGWSGVSYNEQFF

size: NA
D: NA
V: TRBV6-4
J: TRBJ2-3
length: 15
DNA: TGTGCCAGCAGTGACTCGGCAGGGAGCACAGATACGCAGTATTTT
CDR3: CASSDSAGSTDTQYF